Listed below are T cell receptor beta chains from one sample, sequenced in a study of beta chain features in type 1 diabetes. Profiled with immunoSEQ multiplex PCR; TCRdb holds only in-frame clones, not every one. The table shows 430,000 or so clones, with around 10% occurring only once. Sequencing input: naive CD4+ T cells from blood. These receptor sequences come from a woman aged 18-35 years in good health. Both conserved end residues are part of each CDR3. Each record gives: clone size, V gene, J gene, CDR3 protein. For some rows the clone size is stated as once, few or many, or as a class when expanded; others skip it.

clone_size: few
v_call: TRBV7-8
j_call: TRBJ2-5
cdr3_aa: CASSSGLAGTYQETQYF

clone_size: NA
v_call: TRBV25-1
j_call: TRBJ2-5
cdr3_aa: CASSRTGGVGMTQYF

clone_size: NA
v_call: TRBV4-1
j_call: TRBJ2-1
cdr3_aa: CASSRETGGSYNEQFF

clone_size: few
v_call: TRBV20-1
j_call: TRBJ1-1
cdr3_aa: CSARSGSEAFF

clone_size: NA
v_call: TRBV20-1
j_call: TRBJ2-5
cdr3_aa: CSASGEETQYF

clone_size: NA
v_call: TRBV18
j_call: TRBJ2-7
cdr3_aa: CASSGGTSGSYEQYF

clone_size: NA
v_call: TRBV9
j_call: TRBJ1-1
cdr3_aa: CASSTGTPNTEAFF

clone_size: NA
v_call: TRBV7-2
j_call: TRBJ2-3
cdr3_aa: CASSWGPGRRADTQYF

clone_size: NA
v_call: TRBV25-1
j_call: TRBJ1-1
cdr3_aa: CASKKDGMNTEAFF

clone_size: few
v_call: TRBV19
j_call: TRBJ2-5
cdr3_aa: CASSIIGEETQYF

clone_size: NA
v_call: TRBV4-3
j_call: TRBJ1-2
cdr3_aa: CASTGKLSNYGYTF

clone_size: few
v_call: TRBV5-6
j_call: TRBJ2-1
cdr3_aa: CASSRVGSGEQFF

clone_size: few
v_call: TRBV4-2
j_call: TRBJ2-3
cdr3_aa: CASRPGTTSADTQYF

clone_size: NA
v_call: TRBV5-4
j_call: TRBJ2-3
cdr3_aa: CASIRDRGTDTQYF

clone_size: few
v_call: TRBV4-1
j_call: TRBJ2-3
cdr3_aa: CASSQVGDRNPIGHTQYF

clone_size: few
v_call: TRBV5-4
j_call: TRBJ2-1
cdr3_aa: CASSLTLLAGEYNEQFF

clone_size: NA
v_call: TRBV7-8
j_call: TRBJ2-3
cdr3_aa: CASSLAEAQYF

clone_size: few
v_call: TRBV11-3
j_call: TRBJ2-5
cdr3_aa: CASSLLSPGLAGETQYF

clone_size: NA
v_call: TRBV11-2
j_call: TRBJ2-5
cdr3_aa: CASSTVATSRQETQYF

clone_size: NA
v_call: TRBV27
j_call: TRBJ2-4
cdr3_aa: CASSSHPQGAKNIQYF

clone_size: few
v_call: TRBV7-9
j_call: NA
cdr3_aa: CASSTGTGIYEQYF

clone_size: NA
v_call: TRBV27
j_call: TRBJ2-6
cdr3_aa: CASSLRHRSGANVLTF

clone_size: few
v_call: TRBV18
j_call: TRBJ2-5
cdr3_aa: CASSPSLAETQYF

clone_size: few
v_call: TRBV29-1
j_call: TRBJ2-5
cdr3_aa: CSVWAGDQETQYF

clone_size: NA
v_call: TRBV25-1
j_call: TRBJ1-2
cdr3_aa: CASSGSWERVYYGYTF

clone_size: few
v_call: TRBV7-2
j_call: TRBJ2-1
cdr3_aa: CASSHPRGGWKLF

clone_size: NA
v_call: TRBV6-5
j_call: TRBJ2-1
cdr3_aa: CASSYRFQSYNEQFF

clone_size: few
v_call: TRBV5-4
j_call: TRBJ2-5
cdr3_aa: CASSFGQVEGETQYF

clone_size: many
v_call: TRBV30
j_call: TRBJ1-1
cdr3_aa: CAWTYGVLNTEAFF

clone_size: NA
v_call: TRBV29-1
j_call: TRBJ1-1
cdr3_aa: CSVDGLQNTEAFF

clone_size: NA
v_call: TRBV19
j_call: TRBJ2-1
cdr3_aa: CASRTGLYNEQFF

clone_size: NA
v_call: TRBV6-6
j_call: TRBJ2-7
cdr3_aa: CASSSIYEQYF

clone_size: few
v_call: TRBV29-1
j_call: TRBJ1-1
cdr3_aa: CSVDSRRVGEAFF

clone_size: NA
v_call: TRBV18
j_call: TRBJ1-4
cdr3_aa: CASTPGLNEKLFF

clone_size: few
v_call: TRBV6-5
j_call: TRBJ1-1
cdr3_aa: CASSYLGITEAFF

clone_size: NA
v_call: TRBV7-2
j_call: TRBJ2-5
cdr3_aa: CASSFQSGRETQYF

clone_size: many
v_call: TRBV4-3
j_call: TRBJ2-6
cdr3_aa: CASSQDGVSGANVLTF

clone_size: few
v_call: TRBV19
j_call: TRBJ1-1
cdr3_aa: CASSQPGTVNTEAFF

clone_size: NA
v_call: TRBV14
j_call: TRBJ2-3
cdr3_aa: CASSQDLQGQGTDTQYF

clone_size: few
v_call: TRBV5-1
j_call: TRBJ2-1
cdr3_aa: CASSLVTSSYNEQFF

clone_size: few
v_call: TRBV29-1
j_call: TRBJ1-1
cdr3_aa: CSAQENTEAFF

clone_size: NA
v_call: TRBV29-1
j_call: TRBJ2-3
cdr3_aa: CSGRVGGPPSTDTQYF

clone_size: NA
v_call: TRBV9
j_call: TRBJ2-5
cdr3_aa: CASSVGTIGGGQETQYF

clone_size: few
v_call: TRBV16
j_call: TRBJ1-2
cdr3_aa: CASSQIQPGSQGRYGYTF

clone_size: few
v_call: TRBV19
j_call: TRBJ2-5
cdr3_aa: CASRLLRETQYF

clone_size: NA
v_call: TRBV9
j_call: TRBJ2-2
cdr3_aa: CASSARGSVHTGELFF

clone_size: few
v_call: TRBV18
j_call: TRBJ2-1
cdr3_aa: CASYNPGGSYNEQFF

clone_size: NA
v_call: TRBV30
j_call: TRBJ1-6
cdr3_aa: CAWRLKTYNSPLHF

clone_size: few
v_call: TRBV4-3
j_call: TRBJ2-5
cdr3_aa: CASSQRTTGSLETQYF

clone_size: few
v_call: TRBV11-2
j_call: TRBJ2-1
cdr3_aa: CASSPRTVSYNEQFF

clone_size: NA
v_call: TRBV28
j_call: TRBJ2-2
cdr3_aa: CASTSSNTGELFF

clone_size: many
v_call: TRBV4-3
j_call: TRBJ2-1
cdr3_aa: CASSQGTTNEQFF

clone_size: few
v_call: TRBV30
j_call: TRBJ2-3
cdr3_aa: CAWVLAGGADTQYF

clone_size: few
v_call: TRBV19
j_call: TRBJ2-3
cdr3_aa: CASSIRTGSTDTQYF

clone_size: few
v_call: TRBV29-1
j_call: TRBJ2-1
cdr3_aa: CSVTGLTYNEQFF

clone_size: NA
v_call: TRBV7-2
j_call: TRBJ1-2
cdr3_aa: CASSLAGRYGYTF

clone_size: many
v_call: TRBV10-3
j_call: TRBJ2-5
cdr3_aa: CAIGQGQETQYF

clone_size: few
v_call: TRBV9
j_call: TRBJ2-6
cdr3_aa: CASSRDRAGANVLTF